The rows below give T cell receptor beta chains drawn from one sample of a study of response to subunit inactivated influenza vaccine. TCRdb fed the RT-PCR reads into MiXCR, producing one record per CDR3 protein. Here the sample spans roughly 550,000 distinct CDR3 sequences, approximately 24% being singletons. The data also belong to a second study, concerning T cells expressing NK-cell markers.

The material sequenced was CD4+ T cells sorted from PBMCs, taken about 11 days after vaccination. The receptors come from a man in his forties or fifties who received an inactivated influenza vaccine. CDR3s include the opening cysteine and the closing phenylalanine or tryptophan. D genes are given only for firm matches. Clone size is shown for a subset of rows, as once, few, many or a class of expanded clone.

V gene	J gene	clone size	D gene	CDR3 DNA	CDR3 protein
TRBV5-1	TRBJ2-2	many	.	TGCGCCTCAACTCTCGGTGGCACCGGGGAGCTGTTTTTT	CASTLGGTGELFF
TRBV12-3/TRBV12-4	TRBJ1-6	few	TRBD1	TGTGCCAGCAGCCAGACAGGGAGGGATTCACCCCTCCACTTT	CASSQTGRDSPLHF
TRBV28	TRBJ1-4	few	.	TGTGCCAGTCGAACAGGGCTTAATGAAAAACTGTTTTTT	CASRTGLNEKLFF
TRBV12-3/TRBV12-4	TRBJ2-1	.	TRBD2	TGTGCCAGCAGTTTAGGGACTAGCGCCTACAATGAGCAGTTCTTC	CASSLGTSAYNEQFF
TRBV28	TRBJ2-7	.	.	TGTGCCAGCAGTTCCCCCTATATTAGGCGGGCAAGCTCCTACGAGCAGTACTTC	CASSSPYIRRASSYEQYF
TRBV5-6	TRBJ2-3	.	TRBD2	TGTGCCAGCAGCTTGAGGGCGGGAGCTCCAGATACGCAGTATTTT	CASSLRAGAPDTQYF
TRBV10-3	TRBJ2-3	few	.	TGTGCCATCAGTGCCACAGGGACCTTCACAGATACGCAGTATTTT	CAISATGTFTDTQYF
TRBV25-1	TRBJ1-1	.	.	TGTGCCAGCAGGCAAACGGGTAGAAACACTGAAGCTTTCTTT	CASRQTGRNTEAFF
TRBV5-1	TRBJ1-4	.	TRBD1	TGCGCCAGCAGTCGCACGCCGGGACAGGGAAATGAAAAACTGTTTTTT	CASSRTPGQGNEKLFF
TRBV20-1	TRBJ2-7	.	.	TGCAGTGCCCCGAACTCCTACGAGCAGTACTTC	CSAPNSYEQYF
TRBV11-2	TRBJ2-7	.	.	TGTGCCTCCAACCCTGCGGCCAGCTTTAGCGAGCAGTACTTC	CASNPAASFSEQYF
TRBV6-2/TRBV6-3	TRBJ2-7	.	TRBD2	TGTGCCAGCAGTTCCCGGGGGAGGGCAAACTACGAGCAGTACTTC	CASSSRGRANYEQYF
TRBV29-1	TRBJ2-7	many	TRBD2	TGCAGCGTTGAATTACGACTAGCGGCCTCCTACGAGCAGTACTTC	CSVELRLAASYEQYF
TRBV5-6	TRBJ2-3	.	.	TGTGCCAGCAGCGACCATGGCACCGACAGGATTGGTTTCGATACGCAGTATTTT	CASSDHGTDRIGFDTQYF
TRBV9	TRBJ1-5	.	.	TGTGCCAGCAGCGTCGACGGGGCGGGTCAGCCCCAGCATTTT	CASSVDGAGQPQHF
TRBV24-1	TRBJ1-2	.	TRBD1	TGTGCCACCAGTGATACCGGGACAGACTATGGCTACACCTTC	CATSDTGTDYGYTF
TRBV20-1	TRBJ1-1	few	.	TGCAGTGCTAGAAGTCAGGGATTTATTGAAGCTTTCTTT	CSARSQGFIEAFF